These 20 T cell receptor beta chains share one sample of origin, sequenced in a study of T cell clonality in common variable immunodeficiency. Sequencing used immunoSEQ multiplex PCR; TCRdb keeps in-frame clones, though not all of them. The table records about 52,000 clones without singletons, the ten largest covering more than 2%. Input material: peripheral blood mononuclear cells. These receptors all come from a person aged 18 to 75 in good health.

This clone appeared many times. The read ends 3 residues shy of where the CDR3 ends; the end is completed using the germline J gene. The J gene is TRBJ1-1, the V gene TRBV20-1, with D perhaps TRBD1 (6 bases). V was clipped by 5 bases and J by 3 bases, with 13 bases between them. The length of the CDR3 is 13 residues. Per germline, CDR1 DFQATT and CDR2 SNEGSKA (reference sequence). The covered CDR3 bases are TGCAGTGCTCCCAGACAGGAGGACACTGAA. Translating gives CSAPRQEDTE. The entire CDR3 reads CSAPRQEDTEAFF.

This clone was counted only a few times. Germline and junction disagree at one end, which may indicate a read error. The read is 3 residues too short to cover the CDR3 end, so that end is filled in from the germline J gene. V usage is TRBV7-2 and J usage is TRBJ1-4; 7 bases agree with TRBD1. Germline V lookup: CDR1 SGHTA, CDR2 FQGNSA. The CDR3 is 15 amino acids. CDR3: CATSRGGSGANVLFF. The CDR3 DNA, read in part, is TGTGCCACCAGCCGAGGGGGCTCTGGGGCCAACGTA.

At least ten counts were recorded for this clone. The read stops 3 residues short of the end of the CDR3; the missing end is completed from the germline J gene. The rearrangement joins TRBV20-1 to TRBJ1-6; perhaps TRBD1 as D (5 bases). Deletions cut 3 bases from V and 0 bases from J, with 18 bases between. CDR3 length equals 18 residues. The V gene's germline CDR1 is DFQATT and CDR2 SNEGSKA (reference sequence). The sequenced part of the CDR3 DNA is TGCAGTGCTAGCCATTCCTTGCCAGGGAGCTCCTATAATTCACCC. Translated, it gives CSASHSLPGSSYNSP. The full CDR3 sequence reads CSASHSLPGSSYNSPLHF.

At least ten counts were recorded for this clone. Read sequence stops 3 residues before the CDR3 end, and the germline J gene provides the missing end. The rearrangement joins TRBV20-1 to TRBJ1-5, with TRBD1 matching 8 bases. The length of the CDR3 is 14 residues. J lost 5 bases, V lost 2 bases, and 5 bases had no gene match. Germline V gene sequence: CDR1 DFQATT, CDR2 SNEGSKA (reference sequence). The sequenced part of the CDR3 DNA is TGCAGTGCTAGAATACAGGGGGTCTATCAGCCC. It yields the protein CSARIQGVYQP. The whole CDR3 protein is CSARIQGVYQPQHF.

This clone was seen repeatedly, ten times or more. The CDR3 is cut off 3 residues early in the read; its end comes from the germline J gene. The chain recombines TRBV28 with TRBJ2-1; D is undetermined. The CDR3 sequence is 18 residues long. CDR1 MDHEN and CDR2 SYDVKM come from the germline V gene. The V end was cut by 2 bases, the J end by 8 bases, with 25 bases between. CDR3 bases read: TGTGCCAGCAGTTTACCGAAACCGAGTGTCCTTACTAAGGATGAG. Amino acid sequence: CASSLPKPSVLTKDE. The complete CDR3 reads CASSLPKPSVLTKDEQFF.

This clone has a count of ten or more. Read coverage stops 3 residues before the CDR3 terminus; the germline J gene supplies the remainder. The rearrangement joins TRBV5-1 to TRBJ2-7; 7 nucleotides match TRBD1. V was pared by 0 bases and J by 1 base, with 1 base of the junction left unmatched. There are 14 residues in the CDR3. Germline V gene sequence: CDR1 SGHRS, CDR2 YFSETQ. The sequenced part of the CDR3 DNA is TGCGCCAGCAGCTTGGAACAGGGGTCCTACGAG. This codes for CASSLEQGSYE. The entire CDR3 is CASSLEQGSYEQYF. Supplemented by reference TRBV5-1 and TRBJ2-7, the full variable domain reads KAGVTQTPRYLIKTRGQQVTLSCSPISGHRSVSWYQQTPGQGLQFLFEYFSETQRNKGNFPGRFSGRQFSNSRSEMNVSTLELGDSALYLCASSLEQGSYEQYFGPGTRLTVT.

This clone was observed many times. The observed sequence ends 3 residues before the CDR3 terminus, with the missing tail filled in from the germline J gene. This chain connects TRBV6-1 to TRBJ2-1; the match to TRBD1 covers 7 bases. Germline CDR1 is MNHNS and CDR2 is SASEGT. The V segment lost 4 bases and the J segment 3 bases; nucleotides outside the gene matches: 3. This CDR3 is 14 amino acids long. The sequenced CDR3 bases are TGTGCCAGCAGTGCCCGACAGGGCTACAATGAG. Translating it yields CASSARQGYNE. The whole CDR3 protein is CASSARQGYNEQFF.

This clone occurred many times. The sequence runs out 3 residues before the end of the CDR3; the remainder is reconstructed from the germline J gene. This chain uses TRBV6-9 with TRBJ2-1; 7 positions match TRBD2. Trimming at V came to 2 bases and at J to 5 bases, leaving 27 bases not matched to a gene. Germline CDR1 and CDR2: MNHGY and SVAAGI. This CDR3 spans 22 amino acids. The CDR3 bases that were read are TGTGCCAGCAGTTATAGCCCCCGGGGAGGGTTAGGCGGGCCAAGAAATAACAATGAG. Translating it yields CASSYSPRGGLGGPRNNNE. The entire CDR3 protein reads CASSYSPRGGLGGPRNNNEQFF.

This clone has at least ten counts. The CDR3 is cut off 3 residues early in the read; its end comes from the germline J gene. The chain links TRBV5-1 to TRBJ2-6; 9 positions agree with TRBD1. The ends lost 3 bases at V and 0 bases at J; junction bases unmatched: 7. The CDR3 extends over 18 amino acids. The germline V gene has CDR1 SGHRS and CDR2 YFSETQ. CDR3 sequence: CASSSPGQGFSGANVLTF. Incomplete CDR3 DNA: TGCGCCAGCAGCTCACCGGGACAGGGTTTCTCTGGGGCCAACGTC.

This clone was observed at least ten times. The read ends 3 residues early relative to the CDR3; the germline J gene fills the gap. The chain is built from TRBV7-2 and TRBJ2-3; D might be TRBD2 (6 bases). The CDR3 sequence is 15 residues long. Germline CDR1 SGHTA, CDR2 FQGNSA. Trimming pared 1 base from V and 0 bases from J, leaving 8 bases between. The part of the CDR3 DNA that was read is TGTGCCAGCAGCTTAGGAGGGACTAGCACAGATACG. This sequence encodes CASSLGGTSTDT. The CDR3 reads in full as CASSLGGTSTDTQYF.

To note about this clone: The CDR3 extends 3 residues past the end of the read, so its final part is completed from the germline J gene. The chain carries TRBV5-6 and TRBJ2-7; D remains ambiguous. CDR1 SGHDT and CDR2 YYEEEE come from the germline V gene. The ends were cut back, 2 bases at V and 3 bases at J, with 9 bases in the middle. The CDR3 length is 13 residues. The sequenced CDR3 bases are TGTGCCAGCAGCTTAGGGTTATTCTACGAG. Protein sequence: CASSLGLFYE. The whole CDR3 sequence is CASSLGLFYEQYF.

This clone has more than one count but fewer than ten. The CDR3 end is not reached by the read, which stops 3 residues before it; the germline J gene fills it in. Other DNA sequences in this specimen translate into the identical CDR3. The chain recombines TRBV18 with TRBJ1-3; a possible D gene is TRBD1 (5 bases). The CDR3 is made up of 15 amino acids. With 6 bases removed from V and 0 bases from J, the gap between germline ends came to 12 bases. Germline CDR1 and CDR2: KGHSH and LQKENI. The CDR3 loop is CASSGTDYSGNTIYF. The covered CDR3 bases are TGTGCCAGCTCTGGGACGGACTACTCTGGAAACACC.

This clone has only a few counts. The CDR3 end lies 3 residues beyond the end of the read and is filled in from the germline J gene. The genes are TRBV29-1 and TRBJ2-7; 7 bases agree with TRBD1. CDR1 and CDR2 (germline): SQVTM, ANQGSEA. The length of the CDR3 is 12 residues. The junction had 5 bases not matched to a gene; V was cut back by 6 bases and J by 3 bases. CDR3: CSVVGQNYEQYF. CDR3 DNA (partial): TGCAGCGTGGTGGGACAGAACTACGAG.

This clone has more than one count but fewer than ten. The CDR3 goes on 3 residues after the read ends, and that part is filled in from the germline J gene. V and J are TRBV20-1 and TRBJ2-7; 11 positions agree with TRBD1. Germline V lookup: CDR1 DFQATT, CDR2 SNEGSKA (reference sequence). J gave up 3 bases and V 5 bases, and 12 bases lay outside the gene matches. The CDR3 covers 16 residues. The CDR3 is CSAHNPGQGVSYEQYF. The sequenced part of the CDR3 DNA is TGCAGTGCTCATAACCCGGGACAGGGGGTAAGCTACGAG.

This clone was found many times. The read terminates 3 residues before the CDR3 end, so the remaining end is supplied by the germline J gene. The chain employs TRBV7-2 and TRBJ1-4, with 7 bases aligning to TRBD1. This CDR3 is built from 14 residues. Unmatched junction bases numbered 10, after V lost 8 bases and J lost 7 bases. CDR1 SGHTA and CDR2 FQGNSA come from the germline V gene. The CDR3: CASGEGARGEKLFF. The sequenced CDR3 bases are TGTGCCAGCGGCGAGGGGGCGCGAGGTGAAAAA. Based on the CDR3 plus reference TRBV7-2 and TRBJ1-4, the full variable domain is GAGVSQSPSNKVTEKGKDVELRCDPISGHTALYWYRQSLGQGLEFLIYFQGNSAPDKSGLPSDRFSAERTGGSVSTLTIQRTQQEDSAVYLCASGEGARGEKLFFGSGTQLSVL.

This clone was counted between two and nine times. One end of the junction does not line up with germline, which may come from a read error. Sequencing ends 3 residues short of the CDR3 end; the germline J gene provides the rest. At the DNA level, this CDR3 is encoded by other sequences in the same sample as well. The chain has TRBV19 and TRBJ1-3, with D possibly being TRBD1 (5 bases). Germline V gene data show CDR1 as LNHDA and CDR2 as SQIVND (reference sequence). CDR3 length equals 14 residues. CDR3 sequence: CATSAGSSGNTIYF. Partial CDR3 DNA: TGTGCCACCTCGGCAGGGTCCTCTGGAAACACA.

This clone was counted many times. The read is 3 residues too short to cover the CDR3 end, so that end is filled in from the germline J gene. The V and J genes are TRBV12-3 or TRBV12-4 and TRBJ2-4; 10 bases match TRBD1. The CDR3 covers 16 residues. Trimming at V came to 6 bases and at J to 1 base, leaving 6 bases not matched to a gene. The CDR3 reads CASSWGTGVAKNIQYF. The sequenced part of the CDR3 DNA is TGTGCCAGCAGCTGGGGGACAGGGGTGGCCAAAAACATT.

This clone has a count of ten or more. The CDR3 end lies 3 residues beyond the end of the read and is filled in from the germline J gene. V and J are TRBV2 and TRBJ2-3; 9 nucleotides line up with TRBD1. This CDR3 spans 13 amino acids. Trimming took 9 bases from V and 3 from J; bases not matched to a gene: 4. The germline CDR1 and CDR2 sequences are SNHLY and FYNNEI. This CDR3 reads CASPGTGTDTQYF. CDR3 DNA, as far as it was read: TGTGCCAGTCCCGGGACAGGGACAGATACG.

This clone has a count of ten or more. CDR3 DNA (partial): TGTGCCAGCTCAGCGGGACAGAGCGATCAGCCC. Its translation is CASSAGQSDQP. The whole CDR3 is CASSAGQSDQPQHF. The chain couples TRBV18 to TRBJ1-5, with TRBD1 identical over 7 bases. Read coverage stops 3 residues before the CDR3 terminus; the germline J gene supplies the remainder. This CDR3 region has 14 residues. J gave up 5 bases and V 5 bases, and 6 bases lay outside the gene matches. Germline V lookup: CDR1 KGHSH, CDR2 LQKENI.

This clone appeared many times. The read falls 3 residues short of the CDR3 end, and the missing part is taken from the germline J gene. V usage is TRBV2 and J usage is TRBJ2-7, with TRBD1 matching over 7 bases. This CDR3 region has 14 residues. Trimming at V came to 1 base and at J to 6 bases, leaving 6 bases not matched to a gene. From germline, CDR1 is SNHLY and CDR2 FYNNEI. CDR3 in amino acids: CASSEGQGVGEQYF. The CDR3 bases that were read are TGTGCCAGCAGTGAAGGACAGGGTGTGGGCGAG. Full variable domain (outside the CDR3, taken from reference TRBV2 and TRBJ2-7): EPEVTQTPSHQVTQMGQEVILRCVPISNHLYFYWYRQILGQKVEFLVSFYNNEISEKSEIFDDQFSVERPDGSNFTLKIRSTKLEDSAMYFCASSEGQGVGEQYFGPGTRLTVT.